This T cell receptor beta chain derives from a study of blood T cells in healthy people across ages. Whole-study findings and limits: Both higher diversity and more naive CD4+ cells marked long-lived donors when set against aged donors. Lack of knowledge of donor CMV status possibly confounded expanded clonotype changes.

From germline, CDR1 is SGHTA and CDR2 FQGTGA. This CDR3 is built from 15 residues. V lost 3 bases, J lost 1 base, and 4 bases stayed unmatched. A sample-barcoded 5' primer and a J-beta primer mix were used in a second PCR of roughly 7 to 12 cycles. TCRdb used MiXCR to reprocess the 5' RACE reads, holding one entry per CDR3 protein. The table has 550,000 to 650,000 distinct CDR3 sequences, about 30% seen once. Isolating PBMCs gave at least 6.5 million of these cells per sample. This clonotype was counted at least ten times. Its antigen is unidentified. Input material: blood. The sequence came from a woman of 80 years or more in good health. The chain is built from TRBV7-3 and TRBJ2-3, with 7 positions matching TRBD1. Here the CDR3 reads CASSFGQARTDTQYF. The CDR3 region has the DNA TGTGCCAGCAGCTTCGGACAGGCCCGCACAGATACGCAGTATTTT.